The sequence of this T cell receptor (beta chain) was determined in a study of cytomegalovirus exposure and HLA in healthy donors. This CDR3 is 15 amino acids long. The germline CDR1 and CDR2 sequences are SGHRS and YFSETQ. The J segment lost 4 bases and the V segment lost 3 bases, leaving 9 bases of the junction unmatched. Vbeta (60) and Jbeta (13) primers were used in the PCR. The table came from immunoSEQ multiplex PCR; TCRdb's copy has only in-frame clones and leaves some out. The sample shows approximately 75,000 clones, roughly 80% of them seen only once. The genes are TRBV5-1 and TRBJ2-7; TRBD1 aligns across 8 bases. The specimen was PBMCs. The sequence derives from a male donor in good health and CMV-seronegative. This CDR3 reads CASSWSGQEDYEQYF. CDR3 bases: TGCGCCAGCAGCTGGTCGGGACAGGAGGATTACGAGCAGTACTTC.